This is a list of T cell receptor beta chains from one sample in a study of cytomegalovirus exposure and HLA in healthy donors. Sequencing was performed with immunoSEQ multiplex PCR; in TCRdb, only in-frame clones are kept and a portion is missing. The table includes some 130,000 clones, around four fifths detected once. Sequenced: PBMCs. The receptors shown here come from a male donor in good health and CMV-seropositive. CDR3s include the opening cysteine and the closing phenylalanine or tryptophan. D genes are given only for firm matches. Clone size appears in some rows only: once, few, many, or a class for an expanded clone.

>.|TRBD1|TRBJ2-2|TRBV7-6
CASSLGTGATGELFF
TGTGCCAGCAGCTTAGGGACAGGGGCCACCGGGGAGCTGTTTTTT
>.|.|TRBJ2-7|TRBV2
CASSERQSPPYEQYF
TGTGCCAGCAGTGAGAGACAGTCTCCCCCATACGAGCAGTACTTC
>.|TRBD2|TRBJ2-7|TRBV7-2
CASSLAGLASYEQYF
TGTGCCAGCAGCTTAGCGGGACTAGCTTCCTACGAGCAGTACTTC
>.|.|TRBJ1-2|TRBV5-1
CASADSSYGYTF
TGCGCCAGCGCCGACAGTTCCTATGGCTACACCTTC
>.|.|TRBJ2-7|TRBV18
CASSPPVGYEQYF
TGTGCCAGCTCACCACCGGTCGGTTACGAGCAGTACTTC
>few|TRBD2|TRBJ2-1|TRBV5-1
CASSLRLAGVNEQFF
TGCGCCAGCAGCTTGCGGCTAGCGGGGGTGAATGAGCAGTTCTTC
>.|.|TRBJ2-5|TRBV6-6
CASSYRVPSLETQYF
TGTGCCAGCAGTTACCGAGTTCCTAGTCTGGAGACCCAGTACTTC
>.|TRBD2|TRBJ2-1|TRBV29-1
CSVEAGLAGPHSYNEQFF
TGCAGCGTTGAAGCAGGTCTAGCGGGACCCCACTCCTACAATGAGCAGTTCTTC
>few|.|TRBJ2-1|TRBV9
CASSVRQDNEQFF
TGTGCCAGCAGCGTACGACAGGACAATGAGCAGTTCTTC
>few|TRBD2|TRBJ2-1|TRBV4-1
CASSQDFIGTSGRIEQFF
TGCGCCAGCAGCCAAGACTTCATCGGGACTAGCGGGAGAATCGAGCAGTTCTTC
>.|.|TRBJ1-1|TRBV19
CASSRGDTEAFF
TGTGCCAGTAGTAGGGGGGACACTGAAGCTTTCTTT
>.|.|TRBJ1-4|TRBV6-1
CASKVYRTELFF
TGTGCCAGCAAGGTTTATCGGACAGAACTGTTTTTT
>once|.|TRBJ2-1|TRBV5-1
CASTLEAGSSYNEQFF
TGCGCCAGCACCCTCGAGGCGGGGAGCTCCTACAATGAGCAGTTCTTC
>few|TRBD1|TRBJ2-2|TRBV5-5
CAGSRDRVYTGELFF
TGTGCCGGGTCCCGGGACAGGGTATACACCGGGGAGCTGTTTTTT
>few|.|TRBJ1-1|TRBV25-1
CASSEILGGNTEAFF
TGTGCCAGCAGTGAAATACTCGGAGGGAACACTGAAGCTTTCTTT
>.|TRBD2|TRBJ2-2|TRBV4-3
CASSQNVKAGGTSGELFF
TGCGCCAGCAGCCAAAACGTTAAAGCGGGAGGGACGAGCGGGGAGCTGTTTTTT
>.|.|TRBJ2-7|TRBV6-5
CASSYGGGAYEQYF
TGTGCCAGCAGTTACGGCGGGGGCGCCTACGAGCAGTACTTC
>.|.|TRBJ2-5|TRBV9
CASSAPDNQETQYF
TGTGCCAGCAGCGCCCCAGACAACCAAGAGACCCAGTACTTC
>.|.|TRBJ1-2|TRBV5-1
CASSVHSLYGYTF
TGCGCCAGCAGCGTGCACTCACTCTATGGCTACACCTTC
>few|TRBD2|TRBJ2-1|TRBV18
CASSPPSGGDNEQFF
TGTGCCAGCTCACCACCTAGCGGGGGGGACAATGAGCAGTTCTTC